These 9 T cell receptor beta chains were sequenced from one sample in a study of yellow fever vaccine responses in identical twins. TCRdb ran MiXCR on the RT-PCR reads and lists one entry per CDR3 protein. Of some 4,500 distinct CDR3 sequences in the sample, under 90% were seen once. The specimen was T cells from blood (PBMCs), unsorted or a sorted subset (not recorded which), collected before or after yellow fever vaccination (not recorded which). These receptors were obtained from a woman aged 18-29 years who received the yellow fever vaccine.

The chain couples TRBV4-1 to TRBJ2-1, with 8 bases matching TRBD2. The CDR3 consists of 15 residues. Germline CDR1 and CDR2: MGHRA and YSYEKL. V was clipped by 0 bases and J by 7 bases; unmatched bases: 5. The CDR3 loop is CASSQEGLVYNEQFF. CDR3 in DNA: TGCGCCAGCAGCCAAGAGGGACTAGTTTATAATGAGCAGTTCTTC.

This clonotype was recorded a few times. V usage is TRBV20-1 and J usage is TRBJ1-1, with D uncertain. Germline assignment: CDR1 DFQATT and CDR2 SNEGSKA (reference sequence). The CDR3 loop spans 11 amino acids. This CDR3 reads CRGTDSTEAFF. The CDR3 bases are TGCAGGGGTACGGATAGCACTGAAGCTTTCTTT.

This sequence joins TRBV4-2 and TRBJ1-5; 7 positions agree with TRBD1. Germline CDR1 is LGHNA and CDR2 is YNFKEQ. The V and J ends lost 0 bases and 7 bases, in that order; junction bases with no gene match: 0. The length of the CDR3 is 13 residues. CDR3 DNA: TGTGCCAGCAGCCAAGACAGGGGGCAGCCCCAGCATTTT. Protein: CASSQDRGQPQHF.

This clonotype has just one count. V usage is TRBV11-2 and J usage is TRBJ2-6; D gene unclear. This CDR3 is 14 amino acids long. CDR1 SGHAT and CDR2 FQNNGV come from the germline V gene. V was clipped by 2 bases and J by 4 bases, with 6 bases between them. The CDR3 region has the DNA TGTGCCAGCAGCTTATTTGGGGGGGCCAACGTCCTGACTTTC. Residues: CASSLFGGANVLTF.

The rearrangement uses TRBV28 and TRBJ2-1, with D possibly matching TRBD1 (5 bases). Trimming left V 5 bases short and J 2 bases short, with 13 bases between. This CDR3 comprises 15 residues. In germline, CDR1 is MDHEN, CDR2 SYDVKM. Here the CDR3 reads CASSPTDSAYNEQFF. The DNA of the CDR3 is TGTGCCAGCAGTCCAACCGACAGTGCCTACAATGAGCAGTTCTTC.

This clonotype has only a few counts. The chain's CDR3 is CAISEWQNVGGYTF. The CDR3 DNA is TGTGCCATCAGTGAGTGGCAAAATGTAGGTGGCTACACCTTC. This sequence joins TRBV10-3 and TRBJ1-2; D gene ambiguous. This CDR3 has 14 residues. Per germline, CDR1 ENHRY and CDR2 SYGVKD. Trimming removed 1 base from V and 7 bases from J, with 13 bases in between.

The chain carries TRBV2 and TRBJ2-7; 7 bases match TRBD1. The CDR3 loop spans 15 amino acids. Germline V CDR1 and CDR2: SNHLY, FYNNEI. Trimming cost V 6 bases and J 3 bases; bases outside gene matches: 11. CDR3 residues: CASRENPGQYYEQYF. DNA of the CDR3: TGTGCCAGCAGGGAAAACCCGGGACAGTACTACGAGCAGTACTTC.

The J gene is TRBJ2-2, the V gene TRBV29-1; no clear D. V dropped 6 bases and J dropped 7 bases, with 9 bases sitting between them. CDR1 is SQVTM and CDR2 is ANQGSEA in the germline V gene. This CDR3 has 11 residues. The CDR3 DNA sequence: TGCAGCGTCGCAGACGGCGGGGAGCTGTTTTTT. This encodes CSVADGGELFF.

The J gene is TRBJ1-6, the V gene TRBV4-3; D gene unclear. CDR1 and CDR2 from the germline V gene are LGHNA and YSLEER. This CDR3 has 15 residues. V was clipped by 0 bases and J by 10 bases, with 13 bases between them. CDR3 residues: CASSQDVEIGSPLHF. CDR3 nucleotide sequence: TGCGCCAGCAGCCAAGATGTGGAGATCGGATCACCCCTCCACTTT.